The 5 T cell receptor beta chains below come from one sample, sequenced in a study of T cells after yellow fever vaccination. TCRdb used MiXCR to reprocess the 5' RACE reads, holding one entry per CDR3 protein. The sample comprises around 610,000 distinct CDR3 sequences, 13% of which are singletons, and over 12% rests with the top ten. The specimen comprised PBMCs, sampled on the day of the yellow fever booster vaccination. These receptors all come from a man in his thirties or forties who received the YFV17D yellow fever vaccine.

The chain uses TRBV5-4 and TRBJ2-3; D gene ambiguous. From germline, CDR1 is SGHNT and CDR2 YYREEE (reference sequence). This CDR3 comprises 15 residues. V lost 3 bases to trimming and J lost 3 bases, with 14 bases between them. CDR3 nucleotide sequence: TGTGCCAGCAGCTCCGGGCCGTTCGCTACAGATACGCAGTATTTT. Translation gives CASSSGPFATDTQYF. The variable domain in full, completed from reference TRBV5-4 and TRBJ2-3, reads ETGVTQSPTHLIKTRGQQVTLRCSSQSGHNTVSWYQQALGQGPQFIFQYYREEENGRGNFPPRFSGLQFPNYSSELNVNALELDDSALYLCASSSGPFATDTQYFGPGTRLTVL.

The rearrangement joins TRBV7-9 to TRBJ2-7, with 8 bases identical to TRBD2. The trim removed 3 bases at V and 0 bases at J, leaving 7 bases unmatched. This CDR3 is 16 amino acids long. Germline CDR1 is SEHNR and CDR2 is FQNEAQ (reference sequence). The CDR3 protein is CASSLYSGASSYEQYF. DNA for the CDR3: TGTGCCAGCAGCTTGTATAGCGGGGCTAGCTCCTACGAGCAGTACTTC.

This clonotype was seen a handful of times. The rearrangement uses TRBV27 and TRBJ2-5; 7 bases line up with TRBD2. Germline values: CDR1 MNHEY, CDR2 SMNVEV (reference sequence). Trimming cost V 1 base and J 0 bases; bases outside gene matches: 5. CDR3 length: 16 amino acids. CDR3 nucleotides: TGTGCCAGCAGTTTATTTTCCGGGAGGAACCAAGAGACCCAGTACTTC. It encodes CASSLFSGRNQETQYF.

This clonotype has more than one count but fewer than ten. The V and J genes are TRBV10-3 and TRBJ2-1; TRBD2 aligns across 7 bases. CDR1 and CDR2 (germline): ENHRY, SYGVKD. V shed 10 bases, J shed 6 bases, and the junction held 21 bases outside the gene matches. This CDR3 comprises 17 residues. The CDR3 bases are TGTGCCACCTCGACTAGCCTGGGGGACTCGACGAGCAATGAGCAGTTCTTC. This gives the protein CATSTSLGDSTSNEQFF.

This rearrangement joins TRBV7-9 to TRBJ2-1; 13 bases map to TRBD2. There are 15 residues in the CDR3. Trimming removed 4 bases from V and 8 bases from J; junction bases left unmatched: 5. Per the germline V gene, CDR1 is SEHNR and CDR2 is FQNEAQ (reference sequence). The CDR3: CASSSRTSGRYEQFF. CDR3 sequence (DNA): TGTGCCAGCAGCTCGAGGACTAGCGGGAGATATGAGCAGTTCTTC.